This is a list of T cell receptor beta chains from one sample in a study of T cell repertoires in cytomegalovirus infection. Their specific antigens are unknown. TCRdb passed the reads through MiXCR, listing each CDR3 protein once. The data hold approximately 730,000 distinct CDR3 sequences, with around a third observed a single time. The sample consisted of cultured PBMCs, taken from culture after CMV antigen stimulation. The source of these receptors is a human donor in good health (CMV status not recorded). Some clones in this sample may be carry-over from other donors' samples. CDR3s include the opening cysteine and the closing phenylalanine or tryptophan. Fields, in order: clone size, D gene, J gene, V gene, CDR3 DNA, CDR3 protein. A D gene is named only where the DNA matches it firmly. Not all rows give a size; the values are once, few, many and, for expanded clones, a class.

- | TRBD1 | TRBJ2-7 | TRBV7-6 | TGTGCCAGCAGCGTAGGTGAGGGACAGACCTACGAGCAGTACTTC | CASSVGEGQTYEQYF
few | - | TRBJ2-2 | TRBV11-2 | TGTGCCAGCAGCCGTATCTTGAGCCCGAACACCGGGGAGCTGTTTTTT | CASSRILSPNTGELFF
few | - | TRBJ2-1 | TRBV19 | TGTGCCAGTAGTACCCCAACGGGGGTCCCGAATGAGCAGTTCTTC | CASSTPTGVPNEQFF
few | - | TRBJ1-1 | TRBV6-1 | TGTGCCAGCGTGGGGGATGGGCGGACTGAAGCTTTCTTT | CASVGDGRTEAFF
many | - | TRBJ2-5 | TRBV7-2 | TGTGCCAGCAGCCACACCCGCAGGGGTGGTGACGAGACCCAGTACTTC | CASSHTRRGGDETQYF
many | - | TRBJ2-5 | TRBV7-2 | TGTGCCAGCAGCTTGGTTTATCAAGAGACCCAGTACTTC | CASSLVYQETQYF
once | TRBD2 | TRBJ2-7 | TRBV19 | TGTGCCAGTAGTAACCCAAGCGGGACCACCTACGAGCAGTACTTC | CASSNPSGTTYEQYF
few | TRBD1 | TRBJ1-5 | TRBV7-2 | TGTGCCAGCAGCACCGGGACAGGTATGCAGCCCCAGCATTTT | CASSTGTGMQPQHF
- | - | TRBJ2-5 | TRBV7-6 | TGTGCCAGCAGGTTAGGGGAAAACCAAGAGACCCAGTACTTC | CASRLGENQETQYF
- | TRBD2 | TRBJ2-7 | TRBV7-2 | TGTGCCAGCAGCTTTACTAGCGGGGGGAACTACGAGCAGTACTTC | CASSFTSGGNYEQYF
- | TRBD1 | TRBJ1-4 | TRBV19 | TGTGCCAGTAGTATAGATCCGGGACAGGCCGCAGAAAAACTGTTTTTT | CASSIDPGQAAEKLFF
- | - | TRBJ1-5 | TRBV6-2/TRBV6-3 | TGTGCCAGCAGTACGGTCTTCGGGACATTAAGCAATCAGCCCCAGCATTTT | CASSTVFGTLSNQPQHF
few | - | TRBJ1-1 | TRBV7-9 | TGTGCCAGCAGCTTAGATTGGATGAACACTGAAGCTTTCTTT | CASSLDWMNTEAFF
few | - | TRBJ1-4 | TRBV10-3 | TGTGCCATCAGTGAGAAGACCCCGGGGCATGAAAAACTGTTTTTT | CAISEKTPGHEKLFF
- | TRBD2 | TRBJ2-4 | TRBV12-3/TRBV12-4 | TGTGCCAGCAGGGCCCAGGCGGGAGGGGGTTTGGCCATTCAGTACTTC | CASRAQAGGGLAIQYF
many | - | TRBJ2-7 | TRBV7-2 | TGTGCCAGCAGCCCGCAGTACTTC | CASSPQYF
- | - | TRBJ2-5 | TRBV12-3/TRBV12-4 | TGTGCCAGCAGCCCCCACGTGACAGCCAAAGAGACCCAGTACTTC | CASSPHVTAKETQYF
few | - | TRBJ1-5 | TRBV7-2 | TGTGCCAGCAGCTTTGGGGTTAGTAGGCAGCCCCAGCATTTT | CASSFGVSRQPQHF
many | - | TRBJ2-1 | TRBV12-3/TRBV12-4 | TGTGCCAGCAACTGGATGGGGTTTAATGAGCAGTTCTTC | CASNWMGFNEQFF
- | - | TRBJ2-5 | TRBV12-3/TRBV12-4 | TGTGCCAGCGTACGGACCCCACAAGAGACCCAGTACTTC | CASVRTPQETQYF
- | TRBD2 | TRBJ2-7 | TRBV7-2 | TGTGCCAGCAGCCGTCACCCTGGGGGGGTAGCCTCCTACGAGCAGTACTTC | CASSRHPGGVASYEQYF
few | - | TRBJ1-1 | TRBV12-3/TRBV12-4 | TGTGCCAGCAGTTTAGATCTTGCCTTAGGCACTGAAGCTTTCTTT | CASSLDLALGTEAFF
- | - | TRBJ1-2 | TRBV5-5 | TGTGCCAGCAGCGTACAGGGACCTTATGGCTACACCTTC | CASSVQGPYGYTF
many | - | TRBJ1-4 | TRBV7-8 | TGTGCCAGCAGCCCACAAGAGTCAACTAATGAAAAACTGTTTTTT | CASSPQESTNEKLFF
many | TRBD1 | TRBJ2-1 | TRBV7-2 | TGTGCCAGCAGCCGGAGATCGGGACAGTTACGCAATGAGCAGTTCTTC | CASSRRSGQLRNEQFF
few | - | TRBJ1-4 | TRBV19 | TGTGCCAGTAGTTCAGACGGGCGGAAACTGTTTTTT | CASSSDGRKLFF
few | TRBD2 | TRBJ2-6 | TRBV5-1 | TGCGCCAGCAGCCCGGGACTAGCGGGATCTGGGGCCAACGTCCTGACTTTC | CASSPGLAGSGANVLTF
- | TRBD2 | TRBJ2-7 | TRBV10-3 | TGTGCCATCAGCGGGAGAGCGGGAGGGCCCCCAATTGAATCCTACGAGCAGTACTTC | CAISGRAGGPPIESYEQYF
- | - | TRBJ2-1 | TRBV11-2 | TGTGCCAGCAGCTTGGGGGGCCCTAGGAATGAGCAGTTCTTC | CASSLGGPRNEQFF
few | - | TRBJ2-4 | TRBV6-5 | TGTGCCAGCAGTTACTCACGGACTATCGGAGGGGTTCAGTACTTC | CASSYSRTIGGVQYF
- | TRBD2 | TRBJ2-7 | TRBV4-3 | TGCGCCAGCAGCCAACATACGGTCCTAAGCGGGAGCTTGTACGAGCAGTACTTC | CASSQHTVLSGSLYEQYF
few | - | TRBJ2-7 | TRBV2 | TGTGCCAGCAGGGCGGACGGGTCCTACGAGCAGTACTTC | CASRADGSYEQYF
- | - | TRBJ2-4 | TRBV20-1 | TGCAGTGTGTACCCAGAAGTTGACATTCAGTACTTC | CSVYPEVDIQYF
many | - | TRBJ2-3 | TRBV7-8 | TGTGCCAGCAGCTTAGTACGGGGATTTGGCACAGATACGCAGTATTTT | CASSLVRGFGTDTQYF
many | TRBD2 | TRBJ2-1 | TRBV7-6 | TGTGCCAGCAGCTTCCGGACTAGCCCCCCTTTAGATGAGCAGTTCTTC | CASSFRTSPPLDEQFF
few | - | TRBJ2-5 | TRBV11-2 | TGTGCCAGCAGCCAACTCCTCCGAGTTTACCAAGAGACCCAGTACTTC | CASSQLLRVYQETQYF
- | - | TRBJ2-1 | TRBV30 | TGTGCCTGGAAGGTAGATAGTGAGCAGTTCTTC | CAWKVDSEQFF
- | TRBD1 | TRBJ2-5 | TRBV5-1 | TGCGCCAGCAGCACTCGACAGGGAAGTACAGAGACCCAGTACTTC | CASSTRQGSTETQYF
- | - | TRBJ2-1 | TRBV5-6 | TGTGCCAGCAGCTCCGGGCTTCGCGGTTCCTACAATGAGCAGTTCTTC | CASSSGLRGSYNEQFF
few | - | TRBJ1-5 | TRBV6-2/TRBV6-3 | TGTGCCAGCCGTTCCCCGGGGTTCAATCAGCCCCAGCATTTT | CASRSPGFNQPQHF
- | - | TRBJ2-3 | TRBV2 | TGTGCCAGCAATGGTCCGGCAAGCACAGATACGCAGTATTTT | CASNGPASTDTQYF
- | - | TRBJ2-1 | TRBV6-4 | TGTGCCAGCAGTGAAGCTGGTGGGCTTGAGCAGTTCTTC | CASSEAGGLEQFF
- | - | TRBJ1-2 | TRBV6-2/TRBV6-3 | TGTGCCAGCAGTTACTCAAGGCAGGGTCTCGGCGGCTACACCTTC | CASSYSRQGLGGYTF
few | TRBD2 | TRBJ2-1 | TRBV7-2 | TGTGCCAGCAGCAGGAAGTCCCTAGCGGGAGGGCCTAATGAGCAGTTCTTC | CASSRKSLAGGPNEQFF
- | TRBD1 | TRBJ2-5 | TRBV7-9 | TGTGCCAGCAGCCGAGGGACAGCTAACCAAGAGACCCAGTACTTC | CASSRGTANQETQYF
- | TRBD2 | TRBJ2-2 | TRBV28 | TGTGCCAGCAGTTTATTCCTCCCTAGCGGGGGGTGGGCCGGGGAGCTGTTTTTT | CASSLFLPSGGWAGELFF
- | - | TRBJ2-3 | TRBV27 | TGTGCCAGCAGTTTAATTAGGAGCGCTAGCACAGATACGCAGTATTTT | CASSLIRSASTDTQYF
many | - | TRBJ2-7 | TRBV7-2 | TGTGCCAGCAGCTTTTCCCCCGGCAGCTCCTACGAGCAGTACTTC | CASSFSPGSSYEQYF